Each of the 2 T cell receptor beta chains below was sequenced from the same sample in a study of regulatory T cells in long-lasting Graves disease. Arm-PCR of CDR3 regions and iRepertoire HTBI primers were used to build TCR beta libraries. TCRdb used MiXCR to reprocess the multiplex PCR reads, holding one entry per CDR3 protein. The data show 400,000 to 600,000 distinct CDR3 sequences, roughly 21% seen once. As for time point: persistent/refractory GD, antithyroid drugs over 5 years with positive TRAb. PBMCs provided the RNA from which the TCR library was made. Sequencing was performed on peripheral blood mononuclear cells (PBMCs), taken when the disease was refractory, from a patient treated with antithyroid drugs. All receptors derive from a female donor with Graves disease.

This clonotype showed up many times. The chain has TRBV7-8 and TRBJ2-2; D is unresolved. This CDR3 region has 15 residues. The germline V gene encodes CDR1 SGHVS and CDR2 FQNEAQ. V was pared by 1 base and J by 1 base, with 7 bases between. CDR3 DNA sequence: TGTGCCAGCAGCTTAGACGGGCTGAACACCGGGGAGCTGTTTTTT. Translation gives CASSLDGLNTGELFF.

This clonotype has a handful of counts. The chain combines TRBV7-2 with TRBJ1-2; a weak D match, TRBD1 (6 bases). The V end lost 4 bases, the J end lost 4 bases, and 16 bases lay between the germline ends. The CDR3 sequence is 15 residues long. Germline V gene sequence: CDR1 SGHTA, CDR2 FQGNSA. DNA for the CDR3: TGTGCCAGCAGCTCGTACAGGGAAGGAGCCTATGGCTACACCTTC. Residues: CASSSYREGAYGYTF.